The rows below give T cell receptor beta chains drawn from one sample of a study of cytomegalovirus exposure and HLA in healthy donors. Repertoires were generated with immunoSEQ multiplex PCR, while TCRdb's copy carries only in-frame clones and drops some. The sample contains around 200,000 clones, roughly four fifths of which appear only once. The specimen sequenced was PBMCs. These receptors were obtained from a woman aged 50 to 60 in good health and CMV-seropositive. CDR3s include the opening cysteine and the closing phenylalanine or tryptophan. Fields, in order: clone size, D gene, J gene, CDR3 length, V gene, CDR3 DNA, CDR3 protein. The D gene is left open where the match is weak. The listing skips clone size in some rows; elsewhere it reads once, few, many or a size class.

size: few
D: TRBD1
J: TRBJ2-7
length: 17
V: TRBV5-1
DNA: TGCGCCAGCAGCTTGGCCCTAGACAGGGGAGGATCCTACGAGCAGTACTTC
CDR3: CASSLALDRGGSYEQYF

size: .
D: TRBD1
J: TRBJ2-7
length: 17
V: TRBV4-1
DNA: TGCGCCAGCAGCCAAGTCGGAGCGGACAGGCCGTCCTACGAGCAGTACTTC
CDR3: CASSQVGADRPSYEQYF

size: .
D: .
J: TRBJ2-5
length: 12
V: TRBV29-1
DNA: TGCAGCGTTGAGTCAGGGGACGAGACCCAGTACTTC
CDR3: CSVESGDETQYF

size: .
D: TRBD1
J: TRBJ1-1
length: 14
V: TRBV6-5
DNA: TGTGCCAGCAGCCGCCCGCCGGGACAGGGCAATTCTGTCTTT
CDR3: CASSRPPGQGNSVF

size: .
D: .
J: TRBJ1-2
length: 15
V: TRBV15
DNA: TGTGCCACCAGCAGAGAGCGACAGGTTAGGGCTGGCTACACCTTC
CDR3: CATSRERQVRAGYTF

size: .
D: .
J: TRBJ1-1
length: 16
V: TRBV4-1
DNA: TGCGCCAGCAGCCATCCCACACTCACCGGACAGTCCCCAGCTTTCTTT
CDR3: CASSHPTLTGQSPAFF

size: .
D: .
J: TRBJ1-2
length: 15
V: TRBV7-3
DNA: TGTGCCAGCAGCCCGGGTCCGGGGGATGGCTATGGCTACACCTTC
CDR3: CASSPGPGDGYGYTF

size: .
D: TRBD1
J: TRBJ1-6
length: 16
V: TRBV30
DNA: TGTGCCTGGAGTAAACCCGGGACAGGGGGTAATTCACCCCTCCACTTT
CDR3: CAWSKPGTGGNSPLHF

size: .
D: .
J: TRBJ1-6
length: 15
V: TRBV5-5
DNA: TGTGCCAGCAGCTTGCGTCCGGGGGAGAATTCACCCCTCCACTTT
CDR3: CASSLRPGENSPLHF

size: .
D: TRBD1
J: TRBJ2-5
length: 15
V: TRBV6-5
DNA: TGTGCCAGCAGTTTCGGCAGGGGGCTCCGGGAGACCCAGTACTTC
CDR3: CASSFGRGLRETQYF

size: .
D: TRBD1
J: TRBJ2-3
length: 17
V: TRBV5-1
DNA: TGCGCCAGCAGCATAGGGGACAGGGGGCGTATAACAGATACGCAGTATTTT
CDR3: CASSIGDRGRITDTQYF

size: .
D: TRBD2
J: TRBJ2-3
length: 15
V: TRBV9
DNA: TGTGCCAGCAGCGTAGATTCTAGCGGTACAGATACGCAGTATTTT
CDR3: CASSVDSSGTDTQYF

size: .
D: TRBD1
J: TRBJ1-3
length: 15
V: TRBV7-6
DNA: TGTGCCAGCAGCGCGGCGGACAGGGGTGGAAACACCATATATTTT
CDR3: CASSAADRGGNTIYF

size: .
D: TRBD1
J: TRBJ1-1
length: 14
V: TRBV19
DNA: TGTGCCAGTAGTACGGGACAGGGGACCACTGAAGCTTTCTTT
CDR3: CASSTGQGTTEAFF